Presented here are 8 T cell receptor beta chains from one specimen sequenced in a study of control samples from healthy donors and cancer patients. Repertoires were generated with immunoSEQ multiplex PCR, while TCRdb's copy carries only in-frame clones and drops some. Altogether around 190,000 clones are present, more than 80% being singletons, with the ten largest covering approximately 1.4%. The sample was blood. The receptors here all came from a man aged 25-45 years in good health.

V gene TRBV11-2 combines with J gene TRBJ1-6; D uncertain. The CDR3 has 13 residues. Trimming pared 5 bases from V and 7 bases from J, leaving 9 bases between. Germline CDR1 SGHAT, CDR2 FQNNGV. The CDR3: CASSPAGNSPLHF. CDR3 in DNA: TGTGCCAGCAGCCCAGCGGGGAATTCACCCCTCCACTTT.

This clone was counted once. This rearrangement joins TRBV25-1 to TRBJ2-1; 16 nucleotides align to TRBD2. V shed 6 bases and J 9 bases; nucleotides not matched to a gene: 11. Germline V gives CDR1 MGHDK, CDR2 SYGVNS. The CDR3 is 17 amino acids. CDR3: CASRQRGTSGGDVEQFF. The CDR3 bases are TGTGCCAGCAGACAAAGGGGGACTAGCGGGGGGGATGTTGAGCAGTTCTTC.

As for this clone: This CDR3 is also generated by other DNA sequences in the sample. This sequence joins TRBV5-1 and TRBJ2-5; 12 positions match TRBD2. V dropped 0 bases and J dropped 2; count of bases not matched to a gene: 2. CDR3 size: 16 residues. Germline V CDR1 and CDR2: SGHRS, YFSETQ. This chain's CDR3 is CASSLGLAGGQETQYF. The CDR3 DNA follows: TGCGCCAGCAGCTTGGGGCTAGCGGGAGGGCAAGAGACCCAGTACTTC.

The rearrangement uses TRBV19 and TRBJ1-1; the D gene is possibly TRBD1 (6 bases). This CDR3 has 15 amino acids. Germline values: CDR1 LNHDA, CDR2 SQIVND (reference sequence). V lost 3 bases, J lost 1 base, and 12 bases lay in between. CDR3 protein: CASSIGDRPNTEAFF. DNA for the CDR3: TGTGCCAGTAGTATCGGAGACAGGCCGAACACTGAAGCTTTCTTT.

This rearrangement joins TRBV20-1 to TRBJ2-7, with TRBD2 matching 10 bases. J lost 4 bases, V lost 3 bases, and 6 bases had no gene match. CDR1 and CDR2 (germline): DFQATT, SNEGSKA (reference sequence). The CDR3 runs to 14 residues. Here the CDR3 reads CSASRASGGYEQYF. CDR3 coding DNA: TGCAGTGCTAGTAGGGCTAGCGGGGGTTACGAGCAGTACTTC.

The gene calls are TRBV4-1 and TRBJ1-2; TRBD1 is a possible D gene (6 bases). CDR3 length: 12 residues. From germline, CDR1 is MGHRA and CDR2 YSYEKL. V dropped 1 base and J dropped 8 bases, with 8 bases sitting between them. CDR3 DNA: TGCGCCAGCAGCCAAGCCGGGGGCGGCTACACCTTC. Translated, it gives CASSQAGGGYTF.

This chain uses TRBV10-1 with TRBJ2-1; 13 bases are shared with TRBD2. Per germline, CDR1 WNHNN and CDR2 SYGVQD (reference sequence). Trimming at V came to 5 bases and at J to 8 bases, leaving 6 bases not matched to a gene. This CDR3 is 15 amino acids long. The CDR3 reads CASSILAGGPDEQFF. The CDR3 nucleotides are TGCGCCAGCAGTATACTAGCGGGAGGGCCCGATGAGCAGTTCTTC.

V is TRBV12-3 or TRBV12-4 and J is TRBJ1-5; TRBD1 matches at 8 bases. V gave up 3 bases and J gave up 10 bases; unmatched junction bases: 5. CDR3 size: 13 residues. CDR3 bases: TGTGCCAGCAGTTTGACAACAGGGGGTCCCCAGCATTTT. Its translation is CASSLTTGGPQHF.